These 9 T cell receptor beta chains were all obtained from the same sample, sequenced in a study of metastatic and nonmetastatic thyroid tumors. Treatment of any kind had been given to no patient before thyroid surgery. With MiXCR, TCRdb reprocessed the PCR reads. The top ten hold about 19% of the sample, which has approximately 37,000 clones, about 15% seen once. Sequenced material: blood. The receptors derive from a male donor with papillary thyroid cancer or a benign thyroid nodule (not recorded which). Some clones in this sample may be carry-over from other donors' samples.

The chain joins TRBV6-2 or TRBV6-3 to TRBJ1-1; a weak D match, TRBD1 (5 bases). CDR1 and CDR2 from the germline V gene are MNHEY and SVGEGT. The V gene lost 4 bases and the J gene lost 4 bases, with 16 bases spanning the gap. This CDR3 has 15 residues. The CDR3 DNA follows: TGTGCCAGCAGTTCCCATTTCCAAACAGGCACTGAAGCTTTCTTT. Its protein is CASSSHFQTGTEAFF.

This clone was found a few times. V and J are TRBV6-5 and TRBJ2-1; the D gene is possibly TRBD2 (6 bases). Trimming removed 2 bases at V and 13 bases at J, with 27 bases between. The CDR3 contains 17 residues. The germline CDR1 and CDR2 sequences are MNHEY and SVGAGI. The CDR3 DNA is TGTGCCAGCAGTTACGCGGGACTCCCATCTGGGTACAATTATCAGTTCTTC. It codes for CASSYAGLPSGYNYQFF.

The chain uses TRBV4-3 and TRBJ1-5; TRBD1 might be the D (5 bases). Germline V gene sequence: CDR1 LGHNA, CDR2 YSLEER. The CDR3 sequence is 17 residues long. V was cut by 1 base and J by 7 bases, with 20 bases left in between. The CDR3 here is CASSQAFSGVARQPQHF. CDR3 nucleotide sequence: TGCGCCAGCAGCCAAGCATTCTCGGGGGTCGCGAGGCAGCCCCAGCATTTT.

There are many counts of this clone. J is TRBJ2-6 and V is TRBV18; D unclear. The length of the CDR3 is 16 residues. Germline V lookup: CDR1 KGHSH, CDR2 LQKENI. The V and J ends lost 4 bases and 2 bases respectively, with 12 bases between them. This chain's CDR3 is CASSLDWAAGANVLTF. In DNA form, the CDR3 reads TGTGCCAGCTCACTCGACTGGGCTGCTGGGGCCAACGTCCTGACTTTC.

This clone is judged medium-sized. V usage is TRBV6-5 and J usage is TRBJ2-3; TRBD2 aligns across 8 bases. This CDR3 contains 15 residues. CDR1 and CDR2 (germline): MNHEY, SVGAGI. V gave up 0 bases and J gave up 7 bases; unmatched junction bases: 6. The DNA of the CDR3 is TGTGCCAGCAGTTACTCGGGGCGGGGGGCGAATACGCAGTATTTT. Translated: CASSYSGRGANTQYF.

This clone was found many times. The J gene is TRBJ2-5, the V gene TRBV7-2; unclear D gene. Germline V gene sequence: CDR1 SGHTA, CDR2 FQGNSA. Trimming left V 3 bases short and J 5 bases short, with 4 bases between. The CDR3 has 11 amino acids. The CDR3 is CASSFLETQYF. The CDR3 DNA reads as TGTGCCAGCAGCTTCCTTGAGACCCAGTACTTC.

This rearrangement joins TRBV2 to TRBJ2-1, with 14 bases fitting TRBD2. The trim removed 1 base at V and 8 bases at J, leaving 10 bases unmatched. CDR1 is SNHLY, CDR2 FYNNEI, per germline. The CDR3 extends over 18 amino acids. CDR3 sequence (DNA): TGTGCCAGCAGTGAAGGACTAGCGGGAGGGCCAGAGCGTGATGAGCAGTTCTTC. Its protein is CASSEGLAGGPERDEQFF.

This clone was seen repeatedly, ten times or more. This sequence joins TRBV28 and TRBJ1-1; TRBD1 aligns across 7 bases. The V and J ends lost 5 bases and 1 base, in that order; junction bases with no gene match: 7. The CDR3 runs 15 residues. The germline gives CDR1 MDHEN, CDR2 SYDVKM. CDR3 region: CASSPLGQTNTEAFF. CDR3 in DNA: TGTGCCAGCAGTCCCCTGGGACAGACGAACACTGAAGCTTTCTTT.

CDR3 coding DNA: TGTGCCAGCAGCTTATTCGTCGGACAGGCGCCTCACTTT. Its translation: CASSLFVGQAPHF. The chain combines TRBV7-6 with TRBJ1-6; 7 positions match TRBD1. CDR3 length: 13 residues. Unmatched junction bases numbered 11, after V lost 2 bases and J lost 19 bases. In germline, CDR1 is SGHVS, CDR2 FNYEAQ.